Listed below are T cell receptor beta chains from one sample, sequenced in a study of cytomegalovirus exposure and HLA in healthy donors. Profiled with immunoSEQ multiplex PCR; TCRdb holds only in-frame clones, not every one. The sample shows roughly 150,000 clones, 70% to 80% of them seen only once. The sample was PBMCs. These receptor sequences come from a man in his fifties or sixties in good health and CMV-seropositive. CDR3s include the opening cysteine and the closing phenylalanine or tryptophan. The D gene is left open where the match is weak.

TRBJ1-2 TRBD1 TRBV19 CASTFQGDYGYTF TGTGCCAGTACCTTCCAGGGGGACTATGGCTACACCTTC
TRBJ1-5 TRBD1 TRBV5-8 CASSHNPTGGGYSNQPQHF TGTGCCAGCAGCCACAACCCGACAGGGGGCGGTTATAGCAATCAGCCCCAGCATTTT
TRBJ2-1 - TRBV4-1 CASSQQAVGGSYNEQFF TGCGCCAGCAGCCAGCAGGCAGTGGGGGGCTCCTACAATGAGCAGTTCTTC
TRBJ1-5 TRBD1 TRBV4-1 CASSHPGQGNQPQHF TGCGCCAGCAGCCATCCCGGACAGGGCAATCAGCCCCAGCATTTT
TRBJ2-5 TRBD2 TRBV28 CASSPERAGVQHF TGTGCCAGCAGTCCAGAGAGGGCGGGGGTTCAGCACTTC
TRBJ1-3 - TRBV6-6 CASSITGGDGNTIYF TGTGCCAGCAGTATCACGGGAGGGGATGGAAACACCATATATTTT
TRBJ2-5 - TRBV5-8 CASSWPRGRGRETQYF TGTGCCAGCAGCTGGCCGAGGGGCAGGGGCAGGGAGACCCAGTACTTC
TRBJ1-4 - TRBV29-1 CSVRGGAEKLFF TGCAGCGTTCGGGGGGGGGCCGAAAAACTGTTTTTT
TRBJ2-7 - TRBV4-1 CASSQVGLEQYF TGCGCCAGCAGCCAAGTGGGCCTCGAGCAGTACTTC
TRBJ2-7 - TRBV9 CASSVQSGLPTYEQYF TGTGCCAGCAGCGTCCAGTCGGGACTGCCCACCTACGAGCAGTACTTC